These T cell receptor beta chains were read from a single sample in a study of shared clonotypes between healthy human individuals. Libraries were prepared by immunoSEQ multiplex PCR; TCRdb keeps only in-frame clonotypes and omits some of them. The top ten hold roughly 36% of the sample, which has roughly 720,000 clones, roughly 88% seen once. The sequencing sample was made of memory CD8+ T cells from PBMCs. Receptor source: a man aged 18 to 30 in good health. Some clones in this sample may be carry-over from other donors' samples. Both conserved end residues are part of each CDR3. A D gene is named only where the DNA matches it firmly. The size field is filled for only some rows; it gives once, few, many or a size class.

J: TRBJ2-1
D: TRBD2
V: TRBV7-8
size: .
DNA: TGTGCCAGCAGCCTAGGACTAGCAGCAGGGTACAATGAGCAGTTCTTC
CDR3: CASSLGLAAGYNEQFF

J: TRBJ2-2
D: TRBD1
V: TRBV7-8
size: .
DNA: TGTGCCAGCAGCCCCGGGACAGGGGGCTATGCCGGGGAGCTGTTTTTT
CDR3: CASSPGTGGYAGELFF

J: TRBJ2-5
D: TRBD2
V: TRBV4-1
size: .
DNA: TGCGCCAGCAGCCTCACTAGCGGGAGGGCGGAGACCCAGTACTTC
CDR3: CASSLTSGRAETQYF

J: TRBJ2-7
D: .
V: TRBV7-9
size: .
DNA: TGTGCCAGCAGCTTAGGCGCCGTAGAGCAGTACTTC
CDR3: CASSLGAVEQYF

J: TRBJ2-1
D: .
V: TRBV27
size: .
DNA: TGTGCCAGCAGTTGGGCTGGTAGCTCCTACAATGAGCAGTTCTTC
CDR3: CASSWAGSSYNEQFF

J: TRBJ1-2
D: TRBD1
V: TRBV7-9
size: .
DNA: TGTGCCAGCAGCTCCGGGTCAGGGGGTTTAGGCTACACCTTC
CDR3: CASSSGSGGLGYTF

J: TRBJ1-4
D: TRBD1
V: TRBV9
size: once
DNA: TGTGCCAGCAGTGAGGAATCAGACAGGGTTAATGAAAAACTGTTTTTT
CDR3: CASSEESDRVNEKLFF

J: TRBJ2-7
D: .
V: TRBV4-1
size: .
DNA: TGCGCCAGCAGCCAAGAGGGTGAGGCGGTCGAGCAGTACTTC
CDR3: CASSQEGEAVEQYF

J: TRBJ2-5
D: .
V: TRBV28
size: .
DNA: TGTGCCAGCAGTTCGTCCGCTACAGGGGGGGAATACTTC
CDR3: CASSSSATGGEYF

J: TRBJ2-5
D: .
V: TRBV15
size: once
DNA: TGTGCCACCAGCAGAGCACAGGGATTACGAGAGACCCAGTACTTC
CDR3: CATSRAQGLRETQYF

J: TRBJ2-7
D: .
V: TRBV29-1
size: .
DNA: TGCAGCGTTGAGTACTCCTACGAGCAGTACTTC
CDR3: CSVEYSYEQYF

J: TRBJ2-1
D: TRBD1
V: TRBV7-9
size: .
DNA: TGTGCCAGCAGCAACCGGACAGGGGCCTACAATGAGCAGTTCTTC
CDR3: CASSNRTGAYNEQFF

J: TRBJ2-7
D: .
V: TRBV6-1
size: .
DNA: TGTGCCAGCAGCGCCACTAGCCAGTATATGCACGAGCAGTACTTC
CDR3: CASSATSQYMHEQYF

J: TRBJ1-1
D: .
V: TRBV5-8
size: once
DNA: TGTGCCAGCAGCTTGGGAGAGGGGTGGAACACTGAAGCTTTCTTT
CDR3: CASSLGEGWNTEAFF

J: TRBJ2-1
D: .
V: TRBV5-5
size: .
DNA: TGTGCCAGCAGCTTGGTCAAAAGCTCCTACAATGAGCAGTTCTTC
CDR3: CASSLVKSSYNEQFF

J: TRBJ2-7
D: .
V: TRBV13
size: .
DNA: TGTGCCAGCAGCTCAGGGAGGTACGAGCAGTACTTC
CDR3: CASSSGRYEQYF

J: TRBJ2-3
D: .
V: TRBV28
size: .
DNA: TGTGCCAGCAGGCCGACCGGTCGCGCAGATACGCAGTATTTT
CDR3: CASRPTGRADTQYF

J: TRBJ1-3
D: TRBD1
V: TRBV27
size: few
DNA: TGTGCCAGCAGTTTGAAGGACAGGGTCCCTATTATCTCTGGAAACACCATATATTTT
CDR3: CASSLKDRVPIISGNTIYF

J: TRBJ2-5
D: TRBD2
V: TRBV19
size: .
DNA: TGTGCCAGTAGGAAGGGACTAGCGGGACCAGAGACCCAGTACTTC
CDR3: CASRKGLAGPETQYF

J: TRBJ2-1
D: .
V: TRBV27
size: .
DNA: TGTGCCAGCAGTTTTTTGAGGGGCGGCTCCTACAATGAGCAGTTCTTC
CDR3: CASSFLRGGSYNEQFF

J: TRBJ2-1
D: .
V: TRBV18
size: .
DNA: TGTGCCAGCTCACTGGGACTGGGGGACCCCTACAATGAGCAGTTCTTC
CDR3: CASSLGLGDPYNEQFF

J: TRBJ2-1
D: .
V: TRBV21-1
size: .
DNA: TGTGCCAGCAGGAAAAGGGCTAGCGGGGCCTACAATGAGCAGTTCTTC
CDR3: CASRKRASGAYNEQFF

J: TRBJ2-2
D: .
V: TRBV4-1
size: .
DNA: TGCGCCAGCAGCCAGTTGCGGACCGCGGGCACCGGGGAGCTGTTTTTT
CDR3: CASSQLRTAGTGELFF

J: TRBJ2-7
D: .
V: TRBV10-3
size: .
DNA: TGTGCCATCAGTGCGGGTCTTAACCAGGGTGAGCAGTACTTC
CDR3: CAISAGLNQGEQYF

J: TRBJ1-5
D: .
V: TRBV28
size: .
DNA: TGTGCCAGCAGTTCGGAAGGGAGTAGCAATCAGCCCCAGCATTTT
CDR3: CASSSEGSSNQPQHF

J: TRBJ2-7
D: .
V: TRBV28
size: once
DNA: TGTGCCAGCAGGAAGGACGGGGCCTACGAGCAGTACTTC
CDR3: CASRKDGAYEQYF

J: TRBJ2-1
D: .
V: TRBV9
size: .
DNA: TGTGCCAGCAGCGTAGGTGTCTCAAATGAGCAGTTCTTC
CDR3: CASSVGVSNEQFF

J: TRBJ2-2
D: TRBD2
V: TRBV4-1
size: .
DNA: TGCGCCAGCAGCCAGGGAACGGGAGGGTGGGACACCGGGGAGCTGTTTTTT
CDR3: CASSQGTGGWDTGELFF

J: TRBJ1-1
D: .
V: TRBV4-1
size: .
DNA: TGCGCCAGCAGCCTAAGGACGGGTTTGGACACTGAAGCTTTCTTT
CDR3: CASSLRTGLDTEAFF

J: TRBJ2-7
D: .
V: TRBV5-1
size: .
DNA: TGCGCCAGCAGCTTGGTCAGGGGACGTGATCCTGTCTACGAGCAGTACTTC
CDR3: CASSLVRGRDPVYEQYF

J: TRBJ1-5
D: TRBD1
V: TRBV27
size: .
DNA: TGTGCCAGTAGACAGGGGGCGAGTGGCAATCAGCCCCAGCATTTT
CDR3: CASRQGASGNQPQHF

J: TRBJ2-2
D: .
V: TRBV27
size: .
DNA: TGTGCCAGCAGTCCCCATCTGGGACTCACCGGGGAGCTGTTTTTT
CDR3: CASSPHLGLTGELFF

J: TRBJ2-5
D: TRBD1
V: TRBV5-1
size: once
DNA: TGCGCCAGCAGCCCACGGGACAGGGCCCAAGAGACCCAGTACTTC
CDR3: CASSPRDRAQETQYF

J: TRBJ1-3
D: .
V: TRBV10-3
size: .
DNA: TGTGCCACCCGCCCCCGACAAGGGAGCGGAAACACCATATATTTT
CDR3: CATRPRQGSGNTIYF

J: TRBJ2-7
D: .
V: TRBV5-5
size: .
DNA: TGTGCCAGCCGCCCCTGGCAGGGTACCTACGAGCAGTACTTC
CDR3: CASRPWQGTYEQYF

J: TRBJ2-7
D: .
V: TRBV19
size: .
DNA: TGTGCCAGTATGTCCCTGAACTACGAGCAGTACTTC
CDR3: CASMSLNYEQYF

J: TRBJ2-2
D: .
V: TRBV27
size: .
DNA: TGTGCCAGCAGTCGGAGGGGGAACACCGGGGAGCTGTTTTTT
CDR3: CASSRRGNTGELFF

J: TRBJ2-7
D: TRBD2
V: TRBV7-6
size: .
DNA: TGTGCCAGCAGCTTAGTCAAAGCGGGAGGGCCCTCCCACGAGCAGTACTTC
CDR3: CASSLVKAGGPSHEQYF

J: TRBJ2-7
D: .
V: TRBV18
size: .
DNA: TGTGCCAGCTCACCCAGCCGGGACTACGAGCAGTACTTC
CDR3: CASSPSRDYEQYF

J: TRBJ2-5
D: .
V: TRBV19
size: .
DNA: TGTGCCAGTAGATCGGGGCAGGGGAGGGAGACCCAGTACTTC
CDR3: CASRSGQGRETQYF

J: TRBJ1-5
D: .
V: TRBV4-2
size: .
DNA: TGTGCCAGCAGCCAAGATCCGGCGGGGAATCAGCCCCAGCATTTT
CDR3: CASSQDPAGNQPQHF

J: TRBJ1-2
D: TRBD1
V: TRBV10-2
size: once
DNA: TGCGCCAGCGGGGACAGGGTGTATGGCTACACCTTC
CDR3: CASGDRVYGYTF

J: TRBJ1-1
D: .
V: TRBV7-9
size: .
DNA: TGTGCCAGCAGCTTAGGACAGGACCCAAGACGGGCTTTCTTT
CDR3: CASSLGQDPRRAFF

J: TRBJ2-7
D: .
V: TRBV18
size: .
DNA: TGTGCCAGCTCACCACGCTCGGACGAGCAGTACTTC
CDR3: CASSPRSDEQYF